This section outlines one T cell receptor (beta chain) sequence together with its context. This sample stems from a study of blood T cell repertoires in COVID-19. Only in-frame clones appear in the TCRdb table, and some are missing; sequencing was by immunoSEQ multiplex PCR. The table lists 200,000 to 250,000 clones, 85% to 90% of them singletons. CDR1 and CDR2 from the germline V gene are WSHSY and SAAADI. Trimming left V 7 bases short and J 5 bases short, with 20 bases between. This CDR3 contains 15 residues. This clonotype originated in a man aged 50 to 59 with acute or convalescent COVID-19. The sample was peripheral blood. The V and J genes are TRBV10-2 and TRBJ1-1; TRBD1 might be the D (5 bases). This CDR3 is CASTQSGQGGTEAFF. The DNA of the CDR3 is TGCGCCAGCACCCAAAGTGGGCAGGGAGGGACTGAAGCTTTCTTT.